One and the same sample provided the 26 T cell receptor beta chains below, sequenced in a study of CD8 T cells in Susac syndrome. Random hexamers were used to reverse transcribe the RNA input (roughly 0.5 to 1 ug). TCRdb reprocessed the immunoSEQ multiplex PCR reads with MiXCR, giving one entry per CDR3 protein. Among some 220,000 distinct CDR3 sequences listed, nearly 97% were seen once. The sample consisted of CD4+ T cells from PBMCs. These receptors came from a human donor with multiple sclerosis.

This chain uses TRBV3-1 with TRBJ2-7; the D gene is possibly TRBD2 (5 bases). Germline lookup yields CDR1 LGHDT and CDR2 YNNKEL (reference sequence). Trimming took off 3 bases at V and 6 bases at J, with 15 bases between the two ends. This CDR3 is 14 amino acids long. Here the CDR3 reads CASSQGSRDVEQYF. The CDR3 DNA sequence: TGTGCCAGCAGCCAGGGTTCACGGGATGTCGAGCAGTACTTC.

The chain's CDR3 is CASSHGQSTGGYTF. The CDR3 coding sequence is TGTGCCAGCAGCCACGGGCAGTCCACAGGTGGCTACACCTTC. The V gene is TRBV3-1, the J gene TRBJ1-2; D may be TRBD1 (5 bases). Germline V lookup: CDR1 LGHDT, CDR2 YNNKEL (reference sequence). The V and J ends lost 3 bases and 7 bases respectively, with 15 bases between them. The CDR3 runs to 14 residues.

The CDR3 DNA sequence: TGTGCCACCAGCGGACAGGGGTTCAATCAGCCCCAGCATTTT. It encodes CATSGQGFNQPQHF. The rearrangement uses TRBV15 and TRBJ1-5; 9 bases agree with TRBD1. CDR1 LNHNV and CDR2 YYDKDF come from the germline V gene (reference sequence). The CDR3 covers 14 residues. After removal of 5 bases from V and 3 bases from J, the junction contained 2 bases not matched to a gene. Supplemented by reference TRBV15 and TRBJ1-5, the full variable domain reads DAMVIQNPRYQVTQFGKPVTLSCSQTLNHNVMYWYQQKSSQAPKLLFHYYDKDFNNEADTPDNFQSRRPNTSFCFLDIRSPGLGDTAMYLCATSGQGFNQPQHFGDGTRLSIL.

The gene calls are TRBV27 and TRBJ2-3, with a tentative D call TRBD1 (5 bases). The germline V gene encodes CDR1 MNHEY and CDR2 SMNVEV (reference sequence). Trimming removed 5 bases from V and 3 bases from J, with 15 bases in between. This CDR3 has 15 residues. The CDR3 region has the DNA TGTGCCAGCAGTAGACAGCCTGTCAATACAGATACGCAGTATTTT. Encoded protein: CASSRQPVNTDTQYF.

This rearrangement joins TRBV3-1 to TRBJ2-5; 8 bases line up with TRBD2. This CDR3 has 14 amino acids. V was clipped by 1 base and J by 5 bases; unmatched bases: 3. Germline V gene sequence: CDR1 LGHDT, CDR2 YNNKEL (reference sequence). This CDR3 reads CASSQGPGGETQYF. CDR3 nucleotide sequence: TGTGCCAGCAGCCAAGGACCGGGGGGGGAGACCCAGTACTTC.

The chain is built from TRBV27 and TRBJ2-7, with TRBD1 matching 9 bases. The V and J ends lost 3 bases and 6 bases, in that order; junction bases with no gene match: 18. CDR1 MNHEY and CDR2 SMNVEV come from the germline V gene (reference sequence). The CDR3 is 18 amino acids. Written as DNA, the CDR3 is TGTGCCAGCAGTTTCAAACAGGGGGCACTTTTCACCACTAGCGAGCAGTACTTC. The encoded protein is CASSFKQGALFTTSEQYF.

This clonotype has just one count. The CDR3, as DNA: TGCGCCAGCAGTCAAAGCTCAACTATCCCGGACAGGGGAAGCAATCAGCCCCAGCATTTT. Its translation is CASSQSSTIPDRGSNQPQHF. This rearrangement joins TRBV23-1 to TRBJ1-5; 9 bases fit TRBD1. TRBV23-1 is labeled an ORF, and its function is uncertain. The CDR3 sequence is 20 residues long. The V segment lost 2 bases and the J segment 1 base; nucleotides outside the gene matches: 15.

The chain links TRBV9 to TRBJ2-7; 8 positions agree with TRBD2. Trimming at V came to 0 bases and at J to 2 bases, leaving 1 base not matched to a gene. CDR3 length: 14 amino acids. Germline-derived CDR1 and CDR2 are SGDLS and YYNGEE. The CDR3 spells CASSVAGGPYEQYF. Written as DNA, the CDR3 is TGTGCCAGCAGCGTAGCGGGGGGGCCCTACGAGCAGTACTTC.

This chain uses TRBV5-1 with TRBJ1-1; the D gene is possibly TRBD1 (5 bases). The V end was cut by 3 bases, the J end by 4 bases, with 13 bases between. This CDR3 has 14 amino acids. The germline CDR1 and CDR2 sequences are SGHRS and YFSETQ. CDR3 bases: TGCGCCAGCAGCTCAGGGTTCTTGGGCACTGAAGCTTTCTTT. Translation gives CASSSGFLGTEAFF.

The chain has TRBV25-1 and TRBJ2-1; D may be TRBD2 (5 bases). From germline, CDR1 is MGHDK and CDR2 SYGVNS. V lost 2 bases and J lost 2, with 16 bases in between. This CDR3 is built from 17 residues. Written as DNA, the CDR3 is TGTGCCAGCAGTGAAAGACTATCCCGAAACCCCTACAATGAGCAGTTCTTC. Residues: CASSERLSRNPYNEQFF.

V gene TRBV28 combines with J gene TRBJ1-2; possibly TRBD1 for D (5 bases). Germline CDR1 MDHEN, CDR2 SYDVKM. The V end lost 7 bases, the J end lost 5 bases, and 11 bases lay between the germline ends. This CDR3 contains 12 residues. CDR3 protein: CASTAGLYGYTF. The CDR3 coding sequence is TGTGCCAGCACAGCAGGGTTGTATGGCTACACCTTC.

DNA for the CDR3: TGCAGTGCTAGAGAAGGGGGGACAAGCGGGCAGTTCTTC. Residues: CSAREGGTSGQFF. The chain links TRBV20-1 to TRBJ2-1; D may match TRBD1 or TRBD2 (6 bases each). This CDR3 region has 13 residues. V gave up 0 bases and J gave up 12 bases, with 15 bases separating them. Germline lookup yields CDR1 DFQATT and CDR2 SNEGSKA (reference sequence).

V gene TRBV12-3 or TRBV12-4 combines with J gene TRBJ1-1; possibly TRBD1 for D (6 bases). The V gene lost 8 bases and the J gene lost 1 base, with 11 bases spanning the gap. The CDR3 extends over 13 amino acids. The CDR3 DNA sequence: TGTGCCAGCGGGGACATACCGAACACTGAAGCTTTCTTT. This codes for CASGDIPNTEAFF.

The rearrangement links TRBV29-1 to TRBJ2-5, with no clear D. Germline CDR1 SQVTM, CDR2 ANQGSEA. The CDR3 runs 17 residues. The V end lost 2 bases, the J end lost 1 base, and 20 bases lay between the germline ends. CDR3 protein: CSVELGRTLTGQETQYF. DNA of the CDR3: TGCAGCGTTGAACTAGGGCGAACTCTAACGGGCCAAGAGACCCAGTACTTC.

Written as DNA, the CDR3 is TGTGCCAGCAGTGAAGCGTCTTATACGCAGTATTTT. Its translation: CASSEASYTQYF. J is TRBJ2-3 and V is TRBV6-1; no reliable D call. The V end lost 0 bases, the J end lost 7 bases, and 5 bases lay between the germline ends. CDR1 MNHNS and CDR2 SASEGT come from the germline V gene. The CDR3 contains 12 residues.

The J gene is TRBJ2-1, the V gene TRBV14; D may be TRBD1 (6 bases). Looked up from germline, CDR1 is SGHDN and CDR2 is FVKESK. The CDR3 extends over 13 amino acids. The V gene lost 4 bases and the J gene lost 6 bases, with 10 bases spanning the gap. The CDR3 DNA follows: TGTGCCAGCAGCCTTGGGGGCGGCAATGAGCAGTTCTTC. This sequence encodes CASSLGGGNEQFF.

This chain joins TRBV19 and TRBJ2-6; D is perhaps TRBD2 (6 bases). Between the trimmed V and J ends, which lost 9 bases and 3 bases, there was a span of 21 bases. The CDR3 is made up of 17 amino acids. Germline loops: CDR1 LNHDA, CDR2 SQIVND (reference sequence). The CDR3 protein is CASERAGPLFGANVLTF. CDR3 bases: TGTGCCAGCGAGAGGGCGGGACCTCTCTTTGGGGCCAACGTCCTGACTTTC.

This chain connects TRBV4-2 to TRBJ1-1; 9 nucleotides match TRBD1. The CDR3 contains 15 residues. CDR1 LGHNA and CDR2 YNFKEQ come from the germline V gene. The junction had 7 bases not matched to a gene; V was cut back by 5 bases and J by 3 bases. Here the CDR3 reads CASSWDRERDTEAFF. CDR3 nucleotide sequence: TGTGCCAGCAGCTGGGACAGGGAGAGGGACACTGAAGCTTTCTTT.

The chain has TRBV30 and TRBJ2-7, with TRBD2 matching 7 bases. CDR3 size: 15 residues. The V segment lost 5 bases and the J segment 2 bases; nucleotides outside the gene matches: 12. The germline V gene encodes CDR1 GTSNPN and CDR2 SVGIG (reference sequence). For the CDR3, the DNA is TGTGCCTGGGAGAAGATCAGAGCGGGACCCTACGAGCAGTACTTC. This encodes CAWEKIRAGPYEQYF.

The rearrangement uses TRBV6-1 and TRBJ2-6; TRBD2 might be the D (6 bases). This CDR3 has 18 amino acids. Trimming stripped 7 bases from V and 0 bases from J, with 19 bases between. The germline CDR1 and CDR2 sequences are MNHNS and SASEGT. DNA of the CDR3: TGTGCCAGCATGGAGGGAGCCGCCCGTCTCTCTGGGGCCAACGTCCTGACTTTC. Translating gives CASMEGAARLSGANVLTF.

In nucleotides, the CDR3 is TGTGCCAGCAGTGAACTCCGGACTGCGACAGATACGCAGTATTTT. As protein: CASSELRTATDTQYF. The V gene is TRBV6-1, the J gene TRBJ2-3; a weak D match, TRBD2 (5 bases). The CDR3 length is 15 residues. Trimming removed 2 bases at V and 3 bases at J, with 12 bases between. Germline CDR1 MNHNS, CDR2 SASEGT.

This sequence joins TRBV15 and TRBJ2-7; TRBD2 aligns across 8 bases. The CDR3 loop spans 12 amino acids. The germline V gene encodes CDR1 LNHNV and CDR2 YYDKDF (reference sequence). V lost 3 bases to trimming and J lost 6 bases; unmatched junction nucleotides: 1. The CDR3 sequence is CATSSGTSEQYF. CDR3 DNA: TGTGCCACCAGCAGCGGGACTAGCGAGCAGTACTTC.

The chain is built from TRBV7-2 and TRBJ1-2; unclear D gene. This CDR3 contains 12 residues. Trimming took 10 bases from V and 4 from J, leaving 13 bases between them. Germline values: CDR1 SGHTA, CDR2 FQGNSA. The CDR3 coding sequence is TGTGCCACCAGGAGGGAAGGCTATGGCTACACCTTC. Encoded protein: CATRREGYGYTF.

This clonotype was recorded once. The V gene is TRBV20-1, the J gene TRBJ2-5; 8 bases map to TRBD2. In germline, CDR1 is DFQATT, CDR2 SNEGSKA (reference sequence). The CDR3 contains 13 residues. The trim removed 6 bases at V and 4 bases at J, leaving 7 bases unmatched. CDR3 region: CSAHPGRGETQYF. CDR3 nucleotides: TGCAGTGCCCACCCCGGGAGGGGAGAGACCCAGTACTTC.

V usage is TRBV25-1 and J usage is TRBJ1-2, with D unclear. The V and J ends lost 3 bases and 2 bases respectively, with 4 bases between them. Germline CDR1 MGHDK, CDR2 SYGVNS. CDR3 length: 12 amino acids. The CDR3 is CASSERNYGYTF. The CDR3 DNA reads as TGTGCCAGCAGTGAGCGCAACTATGGCTACACCTTC.

The V call is TRBV27, the J call TRBJ1-6; D call uncertain. This CDR3 is 13 amino acids long. V was trimmed by 6 bases and J by 9 bases, leaving 12 bases between them. The germline CDR1 and CDR2 sequences are MNHEY and SMNVEV (reference sequence). DNA of the CDR3: TGTGCCAGCAGGGCGGGCTCTAGTTCACCCCTCCACTTT. This translates into CASRAGSSSPLHF.